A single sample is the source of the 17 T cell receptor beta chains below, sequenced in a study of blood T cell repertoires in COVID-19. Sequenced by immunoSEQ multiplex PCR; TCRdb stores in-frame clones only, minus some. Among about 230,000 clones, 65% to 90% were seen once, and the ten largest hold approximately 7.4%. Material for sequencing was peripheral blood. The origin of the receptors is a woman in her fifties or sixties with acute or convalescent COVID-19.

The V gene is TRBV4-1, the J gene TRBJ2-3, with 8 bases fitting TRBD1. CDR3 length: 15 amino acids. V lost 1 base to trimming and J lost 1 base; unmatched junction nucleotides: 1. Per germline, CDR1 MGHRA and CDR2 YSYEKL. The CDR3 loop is CASSQVTGGTDTQYF. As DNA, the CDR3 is TGCGCCAGCAGCCAAGTGACAGGGGGCACAGATACGCAGTATTTT.

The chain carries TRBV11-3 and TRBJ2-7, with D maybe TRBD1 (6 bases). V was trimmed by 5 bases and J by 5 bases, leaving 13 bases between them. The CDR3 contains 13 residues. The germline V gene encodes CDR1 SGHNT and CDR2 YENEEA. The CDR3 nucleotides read TGTGCCAGCAGCCGAGGACAGTACAACGAGCAGTACTTC. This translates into CASSRGQYNEQYF.

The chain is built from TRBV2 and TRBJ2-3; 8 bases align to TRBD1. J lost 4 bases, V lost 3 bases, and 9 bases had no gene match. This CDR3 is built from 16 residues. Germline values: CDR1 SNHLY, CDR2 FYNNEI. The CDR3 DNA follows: TGTGCCAGCAGTGAGCCTGGCAGGGGGCTTTCAGATACGCAGTATTTT. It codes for CASSEPGRGLSDTQYF.

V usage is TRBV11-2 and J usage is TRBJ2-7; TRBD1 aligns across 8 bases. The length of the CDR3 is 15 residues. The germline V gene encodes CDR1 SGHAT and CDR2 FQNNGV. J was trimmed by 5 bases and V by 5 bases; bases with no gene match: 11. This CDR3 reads CASSPTGDEIDEQYF. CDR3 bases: TGTGCCAGCAGCCCGACAGGGGATGAAATAGACGAGCAGTACTTC.

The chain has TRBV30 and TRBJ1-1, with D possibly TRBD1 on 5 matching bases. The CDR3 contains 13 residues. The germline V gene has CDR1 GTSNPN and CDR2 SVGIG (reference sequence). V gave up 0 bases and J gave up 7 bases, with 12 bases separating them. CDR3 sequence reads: CAWSVGGDLEAFF. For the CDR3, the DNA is TGTGCCTGGAGTGTCGGGGGGGATCTTGAAGCTTTCTTT. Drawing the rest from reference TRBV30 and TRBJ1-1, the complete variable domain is SQTIHQWPATLVQPVGSPLSLECTVEGTSNPNLYWYRQAAGRGLQLLFYSVGIGQISSEVPQNLSASRPQDRQFILSSKKLLLSDSGFYLCAWSVGGDLEAFFGQGTRLTVV.

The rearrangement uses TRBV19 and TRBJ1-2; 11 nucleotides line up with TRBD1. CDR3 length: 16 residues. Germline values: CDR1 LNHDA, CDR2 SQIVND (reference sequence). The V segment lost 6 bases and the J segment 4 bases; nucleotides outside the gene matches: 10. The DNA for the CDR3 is TGTGCCAGTAGCTCCGGACAGGGGGCGTGGGGCTATGGCTACACCTTC. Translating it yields CASSSGQGAWGYGYTF.

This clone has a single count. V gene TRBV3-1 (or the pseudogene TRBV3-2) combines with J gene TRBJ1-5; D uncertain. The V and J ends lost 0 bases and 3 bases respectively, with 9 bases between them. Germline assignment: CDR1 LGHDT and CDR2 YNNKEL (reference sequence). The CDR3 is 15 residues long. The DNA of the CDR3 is TGTGCCAGCAGCCAAGATTTGGGCCTCAATCAGCCCCAGCATTTT. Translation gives CASSQDLGLNQPQHF.

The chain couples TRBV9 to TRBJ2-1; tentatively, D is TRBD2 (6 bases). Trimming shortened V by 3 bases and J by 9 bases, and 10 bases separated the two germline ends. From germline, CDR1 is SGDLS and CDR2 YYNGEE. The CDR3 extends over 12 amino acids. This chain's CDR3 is CASSARELEQFF. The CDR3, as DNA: TGTGCCAGCAGCGCTCGGGAGCTTGAGCAGTTCTTC.

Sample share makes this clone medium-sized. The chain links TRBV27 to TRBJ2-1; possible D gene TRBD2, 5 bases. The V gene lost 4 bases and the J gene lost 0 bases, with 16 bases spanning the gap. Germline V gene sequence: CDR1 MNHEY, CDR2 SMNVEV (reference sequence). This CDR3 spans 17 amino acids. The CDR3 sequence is CASSSTGSASSYNEQFF. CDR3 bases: TGTGCCAGCAGTTCTACGGGGAGCGCAAGCTCCTACAATGAGCAGTTCTTC.

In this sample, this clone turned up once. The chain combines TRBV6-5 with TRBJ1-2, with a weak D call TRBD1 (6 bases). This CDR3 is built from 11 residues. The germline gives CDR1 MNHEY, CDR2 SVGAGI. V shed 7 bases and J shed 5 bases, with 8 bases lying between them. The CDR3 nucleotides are TGTGCCAGCAACAGGGATTATGGCTACACCTTC. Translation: CASNRDYGYTF.

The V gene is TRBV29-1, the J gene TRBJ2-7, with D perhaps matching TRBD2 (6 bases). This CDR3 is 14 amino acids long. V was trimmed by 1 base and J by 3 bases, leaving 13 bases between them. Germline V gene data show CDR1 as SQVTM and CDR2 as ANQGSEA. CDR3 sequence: CSVEGRGSDYEQYF. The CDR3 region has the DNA TGCAGCGTTGAAGGGCGGGGTTCGGACTACGAGCAGTACTTC.

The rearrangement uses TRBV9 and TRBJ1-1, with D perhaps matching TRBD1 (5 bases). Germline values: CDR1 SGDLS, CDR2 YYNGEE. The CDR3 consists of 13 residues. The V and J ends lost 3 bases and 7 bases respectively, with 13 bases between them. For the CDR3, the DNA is TGTGCCAGCAGCGGGAGGGGAGGGATTGAAGCTTTCTTT. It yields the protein CASSGRGGIEAFF.

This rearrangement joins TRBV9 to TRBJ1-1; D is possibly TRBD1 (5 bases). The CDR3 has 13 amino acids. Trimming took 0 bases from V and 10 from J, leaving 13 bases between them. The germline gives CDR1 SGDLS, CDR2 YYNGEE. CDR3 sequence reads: CASSVENRGRAFF. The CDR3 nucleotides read TGTGCCAGCAGCGTAGAGAACCGGGGGAGAGCTTTCTTT.

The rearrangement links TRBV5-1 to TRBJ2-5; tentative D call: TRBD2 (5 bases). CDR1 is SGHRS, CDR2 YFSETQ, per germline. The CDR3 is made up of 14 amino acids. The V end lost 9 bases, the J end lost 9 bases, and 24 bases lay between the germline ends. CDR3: CATTDSSQRGAQYF. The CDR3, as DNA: TGCGCCACCACGGACTCCTCCCAGCGTGGGGCCCAGTACTTC.

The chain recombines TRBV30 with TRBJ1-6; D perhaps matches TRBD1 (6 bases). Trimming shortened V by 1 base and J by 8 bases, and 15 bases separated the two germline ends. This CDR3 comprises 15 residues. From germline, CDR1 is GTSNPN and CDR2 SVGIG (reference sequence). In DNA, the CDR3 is TGTGCCTGGAGTGCTTCACAGGGCTGGGATTCACCCCTCCACTTT. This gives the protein CAWSASQGWDSPLHF.

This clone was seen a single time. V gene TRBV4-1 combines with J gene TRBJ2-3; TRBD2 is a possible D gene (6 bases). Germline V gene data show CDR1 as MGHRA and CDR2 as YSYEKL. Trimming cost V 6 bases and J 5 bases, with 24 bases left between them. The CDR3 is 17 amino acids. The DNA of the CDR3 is TGCGCCAGCAGAATCAGAGGAGCCGGGAGCATTGGAGATACGCAGTATTTT. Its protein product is CASRIRGAGSIGDTQYF.

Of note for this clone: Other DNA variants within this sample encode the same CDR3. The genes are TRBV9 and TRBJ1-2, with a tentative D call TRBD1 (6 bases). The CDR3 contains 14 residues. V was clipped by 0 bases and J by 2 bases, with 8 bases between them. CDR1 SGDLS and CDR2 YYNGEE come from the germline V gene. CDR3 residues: CASSVGQANYGYTF. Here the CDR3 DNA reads TGTGCCAGCAGCGTAGGACAGGCGAACTATGGCTACACCTTC. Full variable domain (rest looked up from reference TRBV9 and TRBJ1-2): DSGVTQTPKHLITATGQRVTLRCSPRSGDLSVYWYQQSLDQGLQFLIQYYNGEERAKGNILERFSAQQFPDLHSELNLSSLELGDSALYFCASSVGQANYGYTFGSGTRLTVV.